These 11 T cell receptor beta chains share one sample of origin, sequenced in a study of T cell clones after liver transplantation. TCRdb's copy holds only in-frame clones and misses some; the assay was immunoSEQ multiplex PCR. The sample shows tens of thousands of clones, almost 95% of them seen only once. The sample here was CD4+ T cells from blood, taken less than 27 months after liver transplant. These receptors all come from a human patient who received a liver transplant. A share of the T cells may be of graft donor origin.

This rearrangement joins TRBV2 to TRBJ2-3; 10 positions agree with TRBD2. CDR3 length equals 16 residues. J gave up 4 bases and V 2 bases, and 6 bases lay outside the gene matches. Germline V lookup: CDR1 SNHLY, CDR2 FYNNEI. CDR3 nucleotides: TGTGCCAGCAGTGAAAATCAAGCGGGAGGGGCAGATACGCAGTATTTT. It encodes CASSENQAGGADTQYF.

DNA of the CDR3: TGTGCCAGCAGCTTAAGGGGGGGAGTGGGCACAGATACGCAGTATTTT. Its protein product is CASSLRGGVGTDTQYF. V gene TRBV7-2 combines with J gene TRBJ2-3; a possible D gene is TRBD2 (7 bases). The CDR3 extends over 16 amino acids. Trimming removed 2 bases from V and 1 base from J, with 13 bases in between. Germline V gene lookup returns CDR1 SGHTA and CDR2 FQGNSA.

Here the CDR3 reads CASSLGGEISIGEAFF. The CDR3 region has the DNA TGTGCCAGCAGCCTAGGGGGGGAAATAAGTATCGGTGAAGCTTTCTTT. The chain employs TRBV7-3 and TRBJ1-1; D might be TRBD1 (6 bases). Germline V gene data show CDR1 as SGHTA and CDR2 as FQGTGA. With 5 bases removed from V and 7 bases from J, the gap between germline ends came to 23 bases. The CDR3 runs to 16 residues.

The genes are TRBV7-2 and TRBJ2-7, with D perhaps matching TRBD1 or TRBD2 (5 bases each). This CDR3 spans 14 amino acids. The V and J ends lost 5 bases and 2 bases respectively, with 13 bases between them. From germline, CDR1 is SGHTA and CDR2 FQGNSA. CDR3 nucleotide sequence: TGTGCCAGCAGCCCCGGGACCAACCCCTACGAGCAGTACTTC. Its protein is CASSPGTNPYEQYF. The complete variable domain, with remaining parts taken from reference TRBV7-2 and TRBJ2-7, reads GAGVSQSPSNKVTEKGKDVELRCDPISGHTALYWYRQSLGQGLEFLIYFQGNSAPDKSGLPSDRFSAERTGGSVSTLTIQRTQQEDSAVYLCASSPGTNPYEQYFGPGTRLTVT.

This clone appeared a single time. The J gene is TRBJ2-2, the V gene TRBV14; 11 nucleotides line up with TRBD2. The CDR3 is 17 residues long. The trim removed 4 bases at V and 6 bases at J, leaving 10 bases unmatched. Looked up from germline, CDR1 is SGHDN and CDR2 is FVKESK. The CDR3: CASSRTSGSRGPGELFF. For the CDR3, the DNA is TGTGCCAGCAGCCGTACTAGCGGGAGCAGAGGGCCCGGGGAGCTGTTTTTT. The complete variable domain, with remaining parts taken from reference TRBV14 and TRBJ2-2, reads EAGVTQFPSHSVIEKGQTVTLRCDPISGHDNLYWYRRVMGKEIKFLLHFVKESKQDESGMPNNRFLAERTGGTYSTLKVQPAELEDSGVYFCASSRTSGSRGPGELFFGEGSRLTVL.

The gene calls are TRBV19 and TRBJ2-1; 12 bases are shared with TRBD2. Germline V gives CDR1 LNHDA, CDR2 SQIVND (reference sequence). The CDR3 runs to 15 residues. V dropped 8 bases and J dropped 8; count of bases not matched to a gene: 10. The CDR3 is CASAGLAGFSYEQFF. The DNA for the CDR3 is TGTGCCAGTGCCGGACTAGCGGGATTCTCATATGAGCAGTTCTTC. The full variable domain, in which reference TRBV19 and TRBJ2-1 provide the parts outside the CDR3, is DGGITQSPKYLFRKEGQNVTLSCEQNLNHDAMYWYRQDPGQGLRLIYYSQIVNDFQKGDIAEGYSVSREKKESFPLTVTSAQKNPTAFYLCASAGLAGFSYEQFFGPGTRLTVL.

The J gene is TRBJ2-2, the V gene TRBV28; unclear D gene. This CDR3 has 13 residues. The V end lost 3 bases, the J end lost 4 bases, and 6 bases lay between the germline ends. Germline loops: CDR1 MDHEN, CDR2 SYDVKM. The CDR3 bases are TGTGCCAGCAGTTTGACAATCACCGGGGAGCTGTTTTTT. Translation gives CASSLTITGELFF.

The chain is built from TRBV10-3 and TRBJ2-7, with 8 bases aligning to TRBD1. The trim removed 0 bases at V and 5 bases at J, leaving 6 bases unmatched. Germline CDR1 is ENHRY and CDR2 is SYGVKD. CDR3 length: 15 amino acids. The CDR3 loop reads CAISESRTGSDEQYF. CDR3 in DNA: TGTGCCATCAGTGAGTCGAGGACAGGGTCAGACGAGCAGTACTTC.

The chain uses TRBV7-2 and TRBJ2-3; D gene ambiguous. The V gene's germline CDR1 is SGHTA and CDR2 FQGNSA. Trimming left V 2 bases short and J 0 bases short, with 3 bases between. This CDR3 is built from 13 residues. The CDR3 here is CASSLFSTDTQYF. The DNA for the CDR3 is TGTGCCAGCAGCTTATTTAGCACAGATACGCAGTATTTT. The full variable domain, completed using reference TRBV7-2 and TRBJ2-3, is GAGVSQSPSNKVTEKGKDVELRCDPISGHTALYWYRQSLGQGLEFLIYFQGNSAPDKSGLPSDRFSAERTGGSVSTLTIQRTQQEDSAVYLCASSLFSTDTQYFGPGTRLTVL.

The CDR3 loop is CASSPATDQPQHF. In DNA form, the CDR3 reads TGTGCCAGCTCACCAGCGACAGATCAGCCCCAGCATTTT. The rearrangement joins TRBV18 to TRBJ1-5; weak D call: TRBD1 (5 bases). The CDR3 runs to 13 residues. The V and J ends lost 2 bases and 5 bases respectively, with 7 bases between them. CDR1 and CDR2 (germline): KGHSH, LQKENI.

The rearrangement links TRBV29-1 to TRBJ2-3; 7 bases align to TRBD2. The V gene end was trimmed by 0 bases and the J gene end by 0 bases; junction bases not matched to a gene: 12. This CDR3 is built from 18 residues. Germline V CDR1 and CDR2: SQVTM, ANQGSEA. This chain's CDR3 is CSVEEGRGSVSSTDTQYF. Here the CDR3 DNA reads TGCAGCGTTGAAGAGGGCCGCGGGAGCGTTTCTAGCACAGATACGCAGTATTTT.